This T cell receptor beta chain was captured in a study of blood T cell repertoires in COVID-19 (dated by TCRdb to 2018 to 2020). Looking at the study overall: Samples from collaborators originated in the United States, Italy and Spain and spanned both the acute and convalescent phases of COVID-19. The material from the prospective study consisted of cDNA or gDNA derived from T cells, B-cell-depleted T cells, or PBMCs. Deeply sampled blood TCRbeta repertoires from subjects exposed to, actively infected with, or recovered from COVID-19 were included in the dataset. The repertoires were made available in a free public database intended to serve as a resource for research on the immune response to SARS-CoV-2. Samples were obtained from the ongoing ImmuneRACE study (first 160 participants) and from about 1,300 subjects provided by 6 global collaborators. A de-identified subject ID, COVID-19 status, age in years and sex were almost always included in the sample metadata. HLA class I and class II types, where available, came from metadata supplied by the sample provider rather than from assay-based typing.

Findings and caveats that apply to the study as a whole: The quantity of clinical and demographic metadata differed by source and by participant and was supplied without curation.

For this chain, trimming is 1 base at the V end and 0 bases at the J end, and the number of junction bases without a gene match is 3. The CDR3, cysteine through phenylalanine, is 16 amino acids long. Only the CDR3 DNA is retained, 48 bases long and in frame from the first base. CDR1 and CDR2 are drawn from the germline V gene (reference sequence): PRHDT, FYEKMQ. Notes on this clone: The clone's antigen remains unknown. Within one base of it there is no much larger clone, and no base qualities were kept.

TCRbeta CDR3 regions were amplified from genomic DNA using the immunoSEQ Assay, a bias-controlled multiplex PCR. In the original analysis: Nucleated cell counts per sample were estimated from amplification of reference gene primers within the assay. Sequence reads were collapsed and filtered to measure the absolute abundance of every unique TCRbeta CDR3 rearrangement. For each sample, productive Simpson clonality was calculated by taking the square root of Simpson's diversity index across productive rearrangements. Sourced from immuneACCESS, this table was stored by TCRdb with only in-frame sequences that have V and J called. A share of the clones is absent; for the studies checked, an unresolved V gene accounts for under half, and the remainder has no known explanation. V and J calls and clone size are those listed in that table; D and trimming were worked out from the DNA. Within this sample are hundreds of thousands of clones, with roughly 87% of them counted one time only. Together, the top ten hold around 8.9% of the sample.

Participants in the prospective study were enrolled through a virtual design, were aged roughly 18 to 100 years, and lived in roughly 25 United States geographic areas. To assign participants to cohorts, the prospective study relied on clinical history that participants themselves reported in a screening survey and a study questionnaire. Recovered participants in ImmuneRACE Cohort 3 were defined as having two consecutive negative NP/OP PCR tests, clearance from a healthcare professional, or resolution of symptoms. In the prospective study, whole blood, serum and a nasopharyngeal or oropharyngeal swab were collected from each participant by mobile phlebotomists. Participants in the prospective study had the option to provide additional blood draws and questionnaires over a 2-month period. Prospective study blood samples were shipped either frozen or at room temperature before DNA extraction.

Sequencing was carried out using PBMCs or T cells enriched from blood (not recorded which). This receptor was identified in a woman aged 18-30 years who had recovered from COVID-19. The rearrangement joined TRBV13 to TRBJ2-3, with 8 bases aligning to TRBD2. The CDR3 corresponds to CASSLAGGPSTDTQYF. The DNA is as follows: TGTGCCAGCAGCTTAGCGGGAGGGCCTAGCACAGATACGCAGTATTTT.